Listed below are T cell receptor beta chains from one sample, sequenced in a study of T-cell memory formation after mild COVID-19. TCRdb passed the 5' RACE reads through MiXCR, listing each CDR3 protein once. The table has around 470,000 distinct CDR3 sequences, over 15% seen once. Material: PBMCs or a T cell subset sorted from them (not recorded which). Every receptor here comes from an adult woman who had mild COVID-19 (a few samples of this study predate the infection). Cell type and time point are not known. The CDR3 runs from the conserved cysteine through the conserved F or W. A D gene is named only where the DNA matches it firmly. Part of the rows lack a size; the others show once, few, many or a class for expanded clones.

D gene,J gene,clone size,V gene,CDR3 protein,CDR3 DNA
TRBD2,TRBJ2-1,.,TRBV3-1,CASSLLARAGPYNEQFF,TGTGCCAGCAGCTTACTAGCTCGAGCGGGGCCATACAATGAGCAGTTCTTC
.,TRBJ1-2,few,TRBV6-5,CASSYPIGENYGYTF,TGTGCCAGCAGTTACCCGATCGGGGAGAACTATGGCTACACCTTC
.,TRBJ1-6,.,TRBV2,CASSVLGGLPLRDSPLHF,TGTGCCAGCAGTGTATTGGGGGGGCTCCCTTTGAGGGATTCACCCCTCCACTTT
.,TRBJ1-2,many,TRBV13,CASSPLGTPYGYTF,TGTGCCAGCAGCCCCCTCGGGACACCTTATGGCTACACCTTC
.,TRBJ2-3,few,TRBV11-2,CASSPRGRGAVGTDTQYF,TGTGCCAGCAGCCCCCGGGGTCGGGGGGCCGTTGGCACAGATACGCAGTATTTT
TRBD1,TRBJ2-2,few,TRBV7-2,CASSSQTGTRTGELFF,TGTGCCAGCAGCTCACAGACAGGGACACGCACCGGGGAGCTGTTTTTT
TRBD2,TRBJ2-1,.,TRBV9,CASSVGVAGGPFSSYNEQFF,TGTGCCAGCAGCGTAGGGGTAGCGGGAGGGCCGTTTAGCTCCTACAATGAGCAGTTCTTC
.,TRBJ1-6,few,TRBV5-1,CASSLDLSYNSPLHF,TGCGCCAGCAGCTTGGACCTCTCCTATAATTCACCCCTCCACTTT
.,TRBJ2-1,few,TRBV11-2,CASSLEAAGPPFF,TGTGCCAGCAGCTTAGAGGCAGCGGGTCCTCCGTTCTTC
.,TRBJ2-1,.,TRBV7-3,CASSLQADYNEQFF,TGTGCCAGCAGCTTACAGGCAGACTACAATGAGCAGTTCTTC
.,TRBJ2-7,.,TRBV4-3,CASSQEQGAYEQYF,TGCGCCAGCAGCCAAGAACAGGGTGCCTACGAGCAGTACTTC
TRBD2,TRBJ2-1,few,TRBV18,CASSPLSGGASNEQFF,TGTGCCAGCTCACCACTTAGCGGGGGGGCCAGCAATGAGCAGTTCTTC